This T cell receptor beta chain emerged from a study of blood T cell repertoires in COVID-19. Sequencing used immunoSEQ multiplex PCR; TCRdb keeps in-frame clones, though not all of them. Seen here are 200,000 to 250,000 clones, approximately 80% observed once, and the top ten hold more than 3%. The CDR3 is made up of 15 amino acids. V was cut by 1 base and J by 1 base, with 10 bases left in between. Germline CDR1 MGHRA, CDR2 YSYEKL. Sequenced: PBMCs or T cells enriched from blood (not recorded which). V gene TRBV4-1 combines with J gene TRBJ1-1, with a tentative D call TRBD1 (5 bases). This receptor was obtained from a woman in her sixties who had recovered from COVID-19. CDR3: CASSQGPRENTEAFF. The CDR3 coding sequence is TGCGCCAGCAGCCAAGGTCCCAGGGAGAACACTGAAGCTTTCTTT.